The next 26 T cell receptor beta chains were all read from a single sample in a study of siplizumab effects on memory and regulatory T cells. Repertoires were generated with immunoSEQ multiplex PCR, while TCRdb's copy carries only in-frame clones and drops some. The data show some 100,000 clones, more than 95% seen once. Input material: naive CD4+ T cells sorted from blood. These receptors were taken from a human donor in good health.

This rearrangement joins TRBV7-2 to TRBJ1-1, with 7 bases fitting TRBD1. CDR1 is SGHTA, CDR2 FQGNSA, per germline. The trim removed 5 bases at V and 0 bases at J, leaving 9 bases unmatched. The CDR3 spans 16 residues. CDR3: CASSPDRRPMNTEAFF. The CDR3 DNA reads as TGTGCCAGCAGCCCGGACAGGCGGCCTATGAACACTGAAGCTTTCTTT.

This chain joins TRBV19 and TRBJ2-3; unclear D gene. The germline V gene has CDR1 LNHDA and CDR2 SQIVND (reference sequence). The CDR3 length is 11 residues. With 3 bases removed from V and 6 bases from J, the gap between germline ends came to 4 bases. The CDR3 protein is CASSIADTQYF. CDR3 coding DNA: TGTGCCAGTAGTATTGCCGATACGCAGTATTTT.

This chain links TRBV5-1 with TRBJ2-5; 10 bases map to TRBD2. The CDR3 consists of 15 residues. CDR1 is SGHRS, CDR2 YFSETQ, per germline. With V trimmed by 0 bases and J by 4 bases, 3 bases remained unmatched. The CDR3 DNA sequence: TGCGCCAGCAGCTTGGTGGCTAGCGGGGGAGAGACCCAGTACTTC. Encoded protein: CASSLVASGGETQYF.

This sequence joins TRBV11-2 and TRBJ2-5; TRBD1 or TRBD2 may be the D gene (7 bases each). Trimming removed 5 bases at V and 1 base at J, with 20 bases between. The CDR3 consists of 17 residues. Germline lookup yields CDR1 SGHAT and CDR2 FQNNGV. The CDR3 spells CASSLRAGGGFQETQYF. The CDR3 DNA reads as TGTGCCAGCAGCCTCCGGGCAGGGGGGGGTTTCCAAGAGACCCAGTACTTC. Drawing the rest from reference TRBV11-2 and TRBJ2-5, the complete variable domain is EAGVAQSPRYKIIEKRQSVAFWCNPISGHATLYWYQQILGQGPKLLIQFQNNGVVDDSQLPKDRFSAERLKGVDSTLKIQPAKLEDSAVYLCASSLRAGGGFQETQYFGPGTRLLVL.

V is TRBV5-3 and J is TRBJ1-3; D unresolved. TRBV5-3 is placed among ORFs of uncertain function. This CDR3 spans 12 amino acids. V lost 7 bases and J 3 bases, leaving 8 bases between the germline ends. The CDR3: CARANDGNTIYF. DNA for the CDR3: TGTGCCAGAGCGAACGATGGAAACACCATATATTTT.

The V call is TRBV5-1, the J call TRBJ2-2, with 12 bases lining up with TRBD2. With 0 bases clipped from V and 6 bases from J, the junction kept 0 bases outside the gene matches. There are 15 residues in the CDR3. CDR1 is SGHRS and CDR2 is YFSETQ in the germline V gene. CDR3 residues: CASSLASGGAGELFF. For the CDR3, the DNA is TGCGCCAGCAGCTTGGCTAGCGGGGGGGCCGGGGAGCTGTTTTTT.

The CDR3 here is CSAGVETQYF. The CDR3, as DNA: TGCAGTGCTGGCGTAGAGACCCAGTACTTC. V usage is TRBV20-1 and J usage is TRBJ2-5; D call uncertain. CDR3 size: 10 residues. CDR1 and CDR2 from the germline V gene are DFQATT and SNEGSKA (reference sequence). Trimming left V 5 bases short and J 4 bases short, with 5 bases between.

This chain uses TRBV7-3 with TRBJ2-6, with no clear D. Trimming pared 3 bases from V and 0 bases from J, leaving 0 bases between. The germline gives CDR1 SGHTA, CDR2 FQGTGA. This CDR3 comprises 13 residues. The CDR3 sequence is CASSFSGANVLTF. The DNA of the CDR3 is TGTGCCAGCAGCTTCTCTGGGGCCAACGTCCTGACTTTC.

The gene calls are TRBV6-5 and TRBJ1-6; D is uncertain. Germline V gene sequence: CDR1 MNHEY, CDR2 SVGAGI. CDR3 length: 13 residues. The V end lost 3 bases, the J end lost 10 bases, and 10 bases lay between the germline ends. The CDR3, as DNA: TGTGCCAGCAGTTATTTGGGGTTCTCACCCCTCCACTTT. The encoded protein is CASSYLGFSPLHF.

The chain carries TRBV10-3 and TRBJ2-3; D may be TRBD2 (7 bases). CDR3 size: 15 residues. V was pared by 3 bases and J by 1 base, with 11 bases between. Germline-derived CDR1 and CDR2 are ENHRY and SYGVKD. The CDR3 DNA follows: TGTGCCATCAGTGACGCGGGGGCCCGCACAGATACGCAGTATTTT. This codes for CAISDAGARTDTQYF.

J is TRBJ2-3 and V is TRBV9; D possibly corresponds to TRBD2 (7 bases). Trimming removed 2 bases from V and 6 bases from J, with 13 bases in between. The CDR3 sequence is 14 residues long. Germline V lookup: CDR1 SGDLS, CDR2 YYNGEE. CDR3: CASSVGGGPDTQYF. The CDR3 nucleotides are TGTGCCAGCAGCGTGGGGGGGGGCCCCGATACGCAGTATTTT.

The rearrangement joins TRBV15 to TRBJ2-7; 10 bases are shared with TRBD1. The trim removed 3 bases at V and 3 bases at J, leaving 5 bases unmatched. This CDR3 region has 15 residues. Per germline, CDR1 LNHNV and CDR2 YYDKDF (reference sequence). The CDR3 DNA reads TGTGCCACCAGCAGTCCGGGACAGGGGATCTACGAGCAGTACTTC. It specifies CATSSPGQGIYEQYF.

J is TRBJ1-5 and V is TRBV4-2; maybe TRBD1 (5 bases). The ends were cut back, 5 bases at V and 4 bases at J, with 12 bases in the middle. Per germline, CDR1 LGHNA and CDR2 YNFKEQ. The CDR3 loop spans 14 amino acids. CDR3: CASSFGTGNQPQHF. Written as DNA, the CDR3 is TGTGCCAGCAGCTTTGGAACAGGAAATCAGCCCCAGCATTTT.

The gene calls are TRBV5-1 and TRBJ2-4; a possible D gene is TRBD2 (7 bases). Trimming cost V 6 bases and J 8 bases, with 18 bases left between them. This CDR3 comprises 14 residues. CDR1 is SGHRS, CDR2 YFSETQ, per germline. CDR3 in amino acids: CASNRGGTEDIQYF. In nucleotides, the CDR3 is TGCGCCAGCAATAGGGGGGGCACGGAAGACATTCAGTACTTC.

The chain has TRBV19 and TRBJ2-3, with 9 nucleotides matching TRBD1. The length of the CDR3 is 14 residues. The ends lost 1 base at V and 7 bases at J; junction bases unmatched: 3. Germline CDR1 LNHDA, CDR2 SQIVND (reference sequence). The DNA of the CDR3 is TGTGCCAGTAGTATAGTGGGGACAGGGAATACGCAGTATTTT. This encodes CASSIVGTGNTQYF. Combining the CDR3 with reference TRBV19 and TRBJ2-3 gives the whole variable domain DGGITQSPKYLFRKEGQNVTLSCEQNLNHDAMYWYRQDPGQGLRLIYYSQIVNDFQKGDIAEGYSVSREKKESFPLTVTSAQKNPTAFYLCASSIVGTGNTQYFGPGTRLTVL.

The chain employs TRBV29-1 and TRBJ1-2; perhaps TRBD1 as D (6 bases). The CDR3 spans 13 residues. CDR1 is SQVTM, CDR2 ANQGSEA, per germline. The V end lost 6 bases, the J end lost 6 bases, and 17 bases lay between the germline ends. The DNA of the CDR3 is TGCAGCGTCGCAGATGACAGGCGAGATGGCTACACCTTC. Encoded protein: CSVADDRRDGYTF.

The CDR3 loop reads CASSAIGTDTQYF. In nucleotides, the CDR3 is TGTGCCAGCAGCGCCATTGGGACGGATACGCAGTATTTT. The rearrangement joins TRBV7-2 to TRBJ2-3; possibly TRBD1 or TRBD2 for D (5 bases each). The CDR3 covers 13 residues. Looked up from germline, CDR1 is SGHTA and CDR2 is FQGNSA. The V end was cut by 5 bases, the J end by 6 bases, with 12 bases between.

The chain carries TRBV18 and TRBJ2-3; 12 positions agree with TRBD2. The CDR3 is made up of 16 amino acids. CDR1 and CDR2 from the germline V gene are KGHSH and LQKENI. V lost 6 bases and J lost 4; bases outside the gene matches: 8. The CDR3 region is CASSPTSGGRADTQYF. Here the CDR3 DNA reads TGTGCCAGCTCGCCGACTAGCGGGGGCCGGGCAGATACGCAGTATTTT.

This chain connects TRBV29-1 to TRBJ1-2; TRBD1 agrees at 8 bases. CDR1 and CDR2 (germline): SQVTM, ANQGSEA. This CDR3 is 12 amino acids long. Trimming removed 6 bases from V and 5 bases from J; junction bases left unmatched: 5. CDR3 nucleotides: TGCAGCGTGTCCGACAGGGGATATGGCTACACCTTC. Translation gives CSVSDRGYGYTF.

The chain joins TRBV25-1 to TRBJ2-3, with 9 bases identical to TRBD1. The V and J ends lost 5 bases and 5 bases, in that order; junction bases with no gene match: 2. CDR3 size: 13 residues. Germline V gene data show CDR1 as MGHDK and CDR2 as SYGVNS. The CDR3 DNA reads TGTGCCAGCAGTACGGGACAGGGAGATACGCAGTATTTT. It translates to CASSTGQGDTQYF.

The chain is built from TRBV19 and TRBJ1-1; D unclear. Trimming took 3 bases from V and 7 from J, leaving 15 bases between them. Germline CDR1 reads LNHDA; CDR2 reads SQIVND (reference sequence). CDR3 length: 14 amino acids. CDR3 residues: CASSMRNLVHEAFF. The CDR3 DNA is TGTGCCAGTAGTATGAGGAACCTCGTCCATGAAGCTTTCTTT.

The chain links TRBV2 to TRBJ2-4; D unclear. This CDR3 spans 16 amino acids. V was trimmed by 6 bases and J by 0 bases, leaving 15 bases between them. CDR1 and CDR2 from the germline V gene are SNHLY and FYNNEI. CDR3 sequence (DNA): TGTGCCAGCAGAGGGCGCCGGGTGGGAGCCAAAAACATTCAGTACTTC. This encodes CASRGRRVGAKNIQYF. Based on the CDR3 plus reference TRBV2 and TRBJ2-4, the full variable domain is EPEVTQTPSHQVTQMGQEVILRCVPISNHLYFYWYRQILGQKVEFLVSFYNNEISEKSEIFDDQFSVERPDGSNFTLKIRSTKLEDSAMYFCASRGRRVGAKNIQYFGAGTRLSVL.

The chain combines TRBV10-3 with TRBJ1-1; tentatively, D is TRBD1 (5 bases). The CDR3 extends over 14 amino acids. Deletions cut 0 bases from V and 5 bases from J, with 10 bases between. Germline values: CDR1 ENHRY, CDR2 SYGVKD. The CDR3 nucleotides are TGTGCCATCAGTGAGTCGGGGGGAGAGACTGAAGCTTTCTTT. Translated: CAISESGGETEAFF.

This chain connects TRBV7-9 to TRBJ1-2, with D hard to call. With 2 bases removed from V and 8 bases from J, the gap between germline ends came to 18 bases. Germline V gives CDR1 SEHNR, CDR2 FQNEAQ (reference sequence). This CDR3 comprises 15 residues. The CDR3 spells CASSLKEMKASGYTF. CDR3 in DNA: TGTGCCAGCAGCTTAAAAGAGATGAAGGCGAGCGGCTACACCTTC.

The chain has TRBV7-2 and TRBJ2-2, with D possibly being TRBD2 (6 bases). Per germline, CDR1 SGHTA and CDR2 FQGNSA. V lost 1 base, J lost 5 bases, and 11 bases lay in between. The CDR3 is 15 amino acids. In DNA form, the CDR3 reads TGTGCCAGCAGCTTAGGCCTAGCGCAAACCGGGGAGCTGTTTTTT. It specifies CASSLGLAQTGELFF.

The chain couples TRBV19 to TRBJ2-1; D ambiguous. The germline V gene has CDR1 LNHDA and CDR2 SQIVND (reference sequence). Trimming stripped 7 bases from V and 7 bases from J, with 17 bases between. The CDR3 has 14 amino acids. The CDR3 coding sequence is TGTGCCAGTACTTCCGGGTATGGTGGGAATGAGCAGTTCTTC. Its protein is CASTSGYGGNEQFF.